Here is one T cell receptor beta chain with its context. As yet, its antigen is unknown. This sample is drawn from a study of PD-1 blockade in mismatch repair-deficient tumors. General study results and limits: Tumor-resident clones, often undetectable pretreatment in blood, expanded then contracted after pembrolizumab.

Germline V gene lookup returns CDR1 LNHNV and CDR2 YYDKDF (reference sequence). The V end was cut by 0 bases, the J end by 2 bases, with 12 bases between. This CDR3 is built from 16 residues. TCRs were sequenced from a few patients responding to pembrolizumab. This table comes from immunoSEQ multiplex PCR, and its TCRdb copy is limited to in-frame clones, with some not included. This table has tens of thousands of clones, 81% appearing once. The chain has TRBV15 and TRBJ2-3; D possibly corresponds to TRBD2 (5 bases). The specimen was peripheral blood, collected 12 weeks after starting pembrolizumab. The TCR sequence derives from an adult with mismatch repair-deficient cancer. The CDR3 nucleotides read TGTGCCACCAGCAGAGATCCTAGCCCCATCACAGATACGCAGTATTTT. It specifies CATSRDPSPITDTQYF.